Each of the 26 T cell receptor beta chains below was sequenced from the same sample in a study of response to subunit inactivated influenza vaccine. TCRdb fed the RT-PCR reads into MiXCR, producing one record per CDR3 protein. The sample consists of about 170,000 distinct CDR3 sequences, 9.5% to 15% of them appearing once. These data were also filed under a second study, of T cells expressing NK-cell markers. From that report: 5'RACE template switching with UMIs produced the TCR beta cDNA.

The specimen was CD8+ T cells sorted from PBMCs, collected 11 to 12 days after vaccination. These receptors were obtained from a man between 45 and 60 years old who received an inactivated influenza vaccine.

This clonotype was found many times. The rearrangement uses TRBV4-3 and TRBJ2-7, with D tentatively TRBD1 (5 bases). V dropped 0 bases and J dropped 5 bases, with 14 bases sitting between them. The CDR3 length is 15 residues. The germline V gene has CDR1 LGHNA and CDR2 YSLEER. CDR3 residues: CASSQDAGNINEQYF. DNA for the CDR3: TGCGCCAGCAGCCAAGATGCAGGGAATATCAACGAGCAGTACTTC.

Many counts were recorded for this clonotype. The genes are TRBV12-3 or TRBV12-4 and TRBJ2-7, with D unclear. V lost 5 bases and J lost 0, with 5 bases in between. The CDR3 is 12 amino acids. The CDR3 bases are TGTGCCAGCAGTCCTAACTCCTACGAGCAGTACTTC. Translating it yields CASSPNSYEQYF.

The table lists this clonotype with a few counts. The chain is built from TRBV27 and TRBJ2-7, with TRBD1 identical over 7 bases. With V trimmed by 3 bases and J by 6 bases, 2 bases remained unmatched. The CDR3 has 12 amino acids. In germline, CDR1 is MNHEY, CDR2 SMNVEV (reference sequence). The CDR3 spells CASSLRGREQYF. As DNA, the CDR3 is TGTGCCAGCAGTTTGAGGGGGCGCGAGCAGTACTTC.

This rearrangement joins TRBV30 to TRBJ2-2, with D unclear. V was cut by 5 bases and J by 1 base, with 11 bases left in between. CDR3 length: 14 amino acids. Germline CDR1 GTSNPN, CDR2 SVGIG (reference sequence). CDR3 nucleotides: TGTGCCTGGGATCCGGACGGGAACACCGGGGAGCTGTTTTTT. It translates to CAWDPDGNTGELFF.

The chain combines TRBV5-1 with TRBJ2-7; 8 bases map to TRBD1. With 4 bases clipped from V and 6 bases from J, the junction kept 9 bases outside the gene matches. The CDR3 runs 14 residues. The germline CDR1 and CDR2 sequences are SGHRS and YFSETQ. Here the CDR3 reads CASSRGQDSVEQYF. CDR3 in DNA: TGCGCCAGCAGCAGGGGACAGGATTCGGTCGAGCAGTACTTC. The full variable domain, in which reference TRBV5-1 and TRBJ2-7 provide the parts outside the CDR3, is KAGVTQTPRYLIKTRGQQVTLSCSPISGHRSVSWYQQTPGQGLQFLFEYFSETQRNKGNFPGRFSGRQFSNSRSEMNVSTLELGDSALYLCASSRGQDSVEQYFGPGTRLTVT.

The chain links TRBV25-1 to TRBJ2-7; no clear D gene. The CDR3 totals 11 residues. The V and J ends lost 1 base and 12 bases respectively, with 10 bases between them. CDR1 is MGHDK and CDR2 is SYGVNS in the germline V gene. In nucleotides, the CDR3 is TGTGCCAGCAGTGAATTTGGGAACAGGTACTTC. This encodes CASSEFGNRYF.

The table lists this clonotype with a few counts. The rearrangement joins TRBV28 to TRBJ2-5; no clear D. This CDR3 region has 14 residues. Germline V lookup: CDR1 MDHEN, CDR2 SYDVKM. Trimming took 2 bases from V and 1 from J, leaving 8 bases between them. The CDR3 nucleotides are TGTGCCAGCAGTTTAATCGGGTCCCAAGAGACCCAGTACTTC. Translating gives CASSLIGSQETQYF.

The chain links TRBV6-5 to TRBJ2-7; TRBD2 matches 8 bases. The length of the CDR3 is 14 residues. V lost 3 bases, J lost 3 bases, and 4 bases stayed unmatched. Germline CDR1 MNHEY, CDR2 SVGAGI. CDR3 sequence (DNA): TGTGCCAGCAGTTATAGCGGGGCCCTCTACGAGCAGTACTTC. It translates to CASSYSGALYEQYF.

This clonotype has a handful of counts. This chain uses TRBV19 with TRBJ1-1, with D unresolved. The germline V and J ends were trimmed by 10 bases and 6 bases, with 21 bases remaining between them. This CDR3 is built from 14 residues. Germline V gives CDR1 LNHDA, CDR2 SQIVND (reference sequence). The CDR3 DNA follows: TGTGCCACCCAACCAGGACCGGCGTACGCTGAAGCTTTCTTT. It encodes CATQPGPAYAEAFF.

CDR3 bases: TGCAGTGCTAGAGGCGGGACTAGCGGGACGACTACCGGGGAGCTGTTTTTT. It specifies CSARGGTSGTTTGELFF. The V gene is TRBV20-1, the J gene TRBJ2-2; 13 positions agree with TRBD2. The junction had 7 bases not matched to a gene; V was cut back by 1 base and J by 5 bases. This CDR3 has 17 residues. The V gene's germline CDR1 is DFQATT and CDR2 SNEGSKA (reference sequence).

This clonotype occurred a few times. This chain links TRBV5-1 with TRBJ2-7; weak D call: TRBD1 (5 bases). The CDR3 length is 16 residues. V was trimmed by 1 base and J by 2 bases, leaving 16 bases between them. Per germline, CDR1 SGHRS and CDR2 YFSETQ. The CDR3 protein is CASSLFGQGSPYEQYF. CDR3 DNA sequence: TGCGCCAGCAGCTTGTTTGGGCAGGGCTCCCCCTACGAGCAGTACTTC.

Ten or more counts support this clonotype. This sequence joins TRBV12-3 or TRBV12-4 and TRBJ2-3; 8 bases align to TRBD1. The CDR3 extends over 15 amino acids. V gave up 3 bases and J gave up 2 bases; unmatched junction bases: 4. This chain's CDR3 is CASSLGQETTDTQYF. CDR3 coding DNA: TGTGCCAGCAGTTTGGGACAGGAGACCACAGATACGCAGTATTTT.

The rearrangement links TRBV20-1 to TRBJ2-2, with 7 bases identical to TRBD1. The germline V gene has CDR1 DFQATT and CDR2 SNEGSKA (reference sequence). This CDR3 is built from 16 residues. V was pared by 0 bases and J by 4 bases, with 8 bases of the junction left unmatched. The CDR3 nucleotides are TGCAGTGCTAGAGATGGTTGGACAGGTTCCACCGGGGAGCTGTTTTTT. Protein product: CSARDGWTGSTGELFF.

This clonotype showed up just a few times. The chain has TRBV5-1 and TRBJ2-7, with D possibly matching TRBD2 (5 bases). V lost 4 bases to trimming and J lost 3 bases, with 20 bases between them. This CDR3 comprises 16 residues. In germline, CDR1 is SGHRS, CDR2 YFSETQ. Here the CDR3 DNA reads TGCGCCAGCAGCATGGAGGTCCGAGACTGGGGCTACGAGCAGTACTTC. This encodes CASSMEVRDWGYEQYF.

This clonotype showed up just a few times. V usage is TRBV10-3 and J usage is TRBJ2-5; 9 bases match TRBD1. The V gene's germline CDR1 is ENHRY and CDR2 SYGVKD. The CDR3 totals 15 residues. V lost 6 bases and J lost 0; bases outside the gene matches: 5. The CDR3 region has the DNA TGTGCCATCAGAGAGGACAGGGGAGACCAAGAGACCCAGTACTTC. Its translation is CAIREDRGDQETQYF.

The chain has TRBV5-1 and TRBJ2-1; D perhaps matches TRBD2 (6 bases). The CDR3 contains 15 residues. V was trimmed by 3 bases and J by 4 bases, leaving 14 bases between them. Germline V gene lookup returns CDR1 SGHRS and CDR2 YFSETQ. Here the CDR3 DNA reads TGCGCCAGCAGCTCCCGACTAGGGGCTTACAATGAGCAGTTCTTC. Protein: CASSSRLGAYNEQFF. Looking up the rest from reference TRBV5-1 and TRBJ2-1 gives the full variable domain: KAGVTQTPRYLIKTRGQQVTLSCSPISGHRSVSWYQQTPGQGLQFLFEYFSETQRNKGNFPGRFSGRQFSNSRSEMNVSTLELGDSALYLCASSSRLGAYNEQFFGPGTRLTVL.

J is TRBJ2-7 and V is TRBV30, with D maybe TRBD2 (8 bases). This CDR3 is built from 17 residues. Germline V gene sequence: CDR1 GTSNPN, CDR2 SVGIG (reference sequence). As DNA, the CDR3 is TGTGCTGGGACCGACAGGGTGTGGATAGCGGGGAAATACGAGCAGTACTTC. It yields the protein CAGTDRVWIAGKYEQYF.

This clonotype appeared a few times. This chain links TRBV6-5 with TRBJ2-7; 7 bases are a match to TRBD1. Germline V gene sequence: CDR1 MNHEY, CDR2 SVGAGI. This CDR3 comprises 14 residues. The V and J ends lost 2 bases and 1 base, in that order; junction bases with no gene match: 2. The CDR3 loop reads CASSYLGQSYEQYF. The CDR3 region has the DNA TGTGCCAGCAGTTACCTGGGACAGTCCTACGAGCAGTACTTC.

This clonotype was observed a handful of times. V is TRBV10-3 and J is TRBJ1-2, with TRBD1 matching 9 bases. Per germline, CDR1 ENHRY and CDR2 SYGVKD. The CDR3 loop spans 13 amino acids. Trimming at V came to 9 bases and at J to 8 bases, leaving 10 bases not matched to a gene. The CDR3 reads CAIPYRGPGGYTF. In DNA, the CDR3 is TGTGCCATACCTTACAGGGGGCCGGGCGGCTACACCTTC.

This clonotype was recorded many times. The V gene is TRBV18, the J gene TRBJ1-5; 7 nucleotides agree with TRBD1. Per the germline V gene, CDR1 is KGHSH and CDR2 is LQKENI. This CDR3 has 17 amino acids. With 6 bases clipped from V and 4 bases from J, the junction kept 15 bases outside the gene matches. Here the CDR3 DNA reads TGTGCCAGCTCTCTTAATGGAAGAGGGGGCTTGAATCAGCCCCAGCATTTT. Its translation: CASSLNGRGGLNQPQHF. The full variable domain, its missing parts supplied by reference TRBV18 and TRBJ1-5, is NAGVMQNPRHLVRRRGQEARLRCSPMKGHSHVYWYRQLPEEGLKFMVYLQKENIIDESGMPKERFSAEFPKEGPSILRIQQVVRGDSAAYFCASSLNGRGGLNQPQHFGDGTRLSIL.

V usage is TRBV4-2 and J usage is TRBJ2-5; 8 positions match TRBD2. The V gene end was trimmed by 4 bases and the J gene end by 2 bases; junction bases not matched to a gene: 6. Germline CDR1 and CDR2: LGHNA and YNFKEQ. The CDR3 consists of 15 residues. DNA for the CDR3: TGTGCCAGCAGCCGAGCGGGGGCGAGTCAAGAGACCCAGTACTTC. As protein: CASSRAGASQETQYF.

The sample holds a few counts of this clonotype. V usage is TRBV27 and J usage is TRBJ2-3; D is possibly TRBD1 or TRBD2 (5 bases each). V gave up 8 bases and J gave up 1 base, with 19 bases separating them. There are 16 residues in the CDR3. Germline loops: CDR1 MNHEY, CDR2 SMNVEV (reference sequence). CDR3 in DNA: TGTGCCAGCCAATCCGGGACCGCATACGGCACAGATACGCAGTATTTT. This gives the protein CASQSGTAYGTDTQYF.

In DNA form, the CDR3 reads TGCGCCAGCAGCCAAGTAGAACGGCCTGGGGCCAACGTCCTGACTTTC. Protein sequence: CASSQVERPGANVLTF. The gene calls are TRBV4-3 and TRBJ2-6, with D unresolved. The germline CDR1 and CDR2 sequences are LGHNA and YSLEER. This CDR3 is 16 amino acids long. The V and J ends lost 1 base and 2 bases respectively, with 9 bases between them.

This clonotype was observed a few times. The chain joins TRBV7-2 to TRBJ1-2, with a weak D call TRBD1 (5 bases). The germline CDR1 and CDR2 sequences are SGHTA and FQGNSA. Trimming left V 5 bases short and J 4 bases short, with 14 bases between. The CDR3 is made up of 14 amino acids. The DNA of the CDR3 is TGTGCCAGCAGCCCGGGGCGCCTTGGCTATGGCTACACCTTC. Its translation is CASSPGRLGYGYTF.

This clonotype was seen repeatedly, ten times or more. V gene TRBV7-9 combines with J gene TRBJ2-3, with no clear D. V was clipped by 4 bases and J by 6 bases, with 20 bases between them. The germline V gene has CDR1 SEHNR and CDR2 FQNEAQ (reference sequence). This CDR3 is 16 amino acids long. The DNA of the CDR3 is TGTGCCAGCAGCTCCCAATCGACCTTCCCGAGGGATACGCAGTATTTT. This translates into CASSSQSTFPRDTQYF.

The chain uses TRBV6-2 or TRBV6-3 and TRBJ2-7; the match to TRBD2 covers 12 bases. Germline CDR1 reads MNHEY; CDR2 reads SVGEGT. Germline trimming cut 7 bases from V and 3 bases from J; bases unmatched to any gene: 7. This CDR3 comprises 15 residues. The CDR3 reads CASNPLAGGFYEQYF. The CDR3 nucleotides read TGTGCCAGCAACCCCCTAGCGGGGGGGTTCTACGAGCAGTACTTC.